This T cell receptor (beta chain) emerged from a study of T cell responses to AZD1222 COVID-19 vaccine. Study findings and constraints: Spike was spanned by vaccine-associated CD4 TCRs, which were dominant at 160-218 and 743-854. After two AZD1222 doses, spike-specific TCR breadth and depth rose versus day 0.

This clone occurred a few times. The antigen remains unidentified. The CDR3 totals 16 residues. Looked up from germline, CDR1 is SGHVS and CDR2 is FNYEAQ. J was trimmed by 6 bases and V by 1 base; bases with no gene match: 9. The data were produced by immunoSEQ multiplex PCR, yet TCRdb's version contains in-frame clones alone and is incomplete. The sample records 73,000 or so clones, about nine tenths being singletons. This chain links TRBV7-6 with TRBJ2-7, with 10 positions matching TRBD2. The sequencing used peripheral blood, collected on day 0 of AZD1222 vaccination. The receptor comes from an adult in good health. The chain's CDR3 is CASSLEASGGKREQYF. The DNA of the CDR3 is TGTGCCAGCAGCTTAGAGGCTAGCGGGGGAAAGCGCGAGCAGTACTTC.